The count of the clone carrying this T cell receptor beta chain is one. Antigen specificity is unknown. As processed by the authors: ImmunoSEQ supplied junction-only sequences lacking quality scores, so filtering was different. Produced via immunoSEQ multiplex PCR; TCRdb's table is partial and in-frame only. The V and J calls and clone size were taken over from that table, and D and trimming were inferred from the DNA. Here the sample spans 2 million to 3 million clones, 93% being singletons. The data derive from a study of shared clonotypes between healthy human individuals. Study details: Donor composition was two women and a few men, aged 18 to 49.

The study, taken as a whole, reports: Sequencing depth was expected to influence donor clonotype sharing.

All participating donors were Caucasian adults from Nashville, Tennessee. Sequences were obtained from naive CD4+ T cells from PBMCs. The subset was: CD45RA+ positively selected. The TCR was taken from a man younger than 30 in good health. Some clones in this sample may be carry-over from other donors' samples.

The CDR3 nucleotides read TGTGCCATCGGCGCCCCGTACCAAGAGACCCAGTACTTC. Its protein is CAIGAPYQETQYF. J is TRBJ2-5 and V is TRBV10-3; D call uncertain. Germline CDR1 is ENHRY and CDR2 is SYGVKD. Trimming took off 8 bases at V and 0 bases at J, with 10 bases between the two ends. The CDR3 covers 13 residues.